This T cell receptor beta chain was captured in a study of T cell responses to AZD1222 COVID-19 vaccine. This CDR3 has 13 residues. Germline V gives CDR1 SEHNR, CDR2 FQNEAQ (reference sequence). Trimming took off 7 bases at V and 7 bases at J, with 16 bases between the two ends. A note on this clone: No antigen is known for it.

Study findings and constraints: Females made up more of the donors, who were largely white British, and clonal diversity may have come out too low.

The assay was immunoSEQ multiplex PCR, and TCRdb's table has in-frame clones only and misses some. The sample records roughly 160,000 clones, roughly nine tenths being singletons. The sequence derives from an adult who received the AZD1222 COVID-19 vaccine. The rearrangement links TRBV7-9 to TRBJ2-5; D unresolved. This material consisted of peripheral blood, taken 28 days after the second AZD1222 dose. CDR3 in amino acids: CASKSKGTGTQYF. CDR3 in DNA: TGTGCCAGCAAATCCAAGGGCACTGGGACCCAGTACTTC. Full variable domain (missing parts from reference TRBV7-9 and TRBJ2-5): DTGVSQNPRHKITKRGQNVTFRCDPISEHNRLYWYRQTLGQGPEFLTYFQNEAQLEKSRLLSDRFSAERPKGSFSTLEIQRTEQGDSAMYLCASKSKGTGTQYFGPGTRLLVL.